This TCR beta chain stems from a study of blood T cell repertoires in COVID-19. Study-level information: Whether acute or convalescent, the COVID-19 samples came from the United States, Italy and Spain. Sources were T cells, B-cell-depleted T cells, or PBMCs; the material itself was cDNA or gDNA.

The V segment lost 0 bases and the J segment 5 bases; nucleotides outside the gene matches: 11. The CDR3 contains 18 residues. Looked up from germline, CDR1 is LGHNA and CDR2 is YNFKEQ. Authors' analysis steps: Amplified reference gene primers provided the basis for estimating nucleated cell counts. Here immunoSEQ multiplex PCR was the method, and the copy in TCRdb shows in-frame clones only, minus some. That table gives V, J and clone size, and the DNA gave D and trimming. The table records about 200,000 clones, about 90% of them present only once. The V gene is TRBV4-2, the J gene TRBJ2-5; 11 nucleotides line up with TRBD2. The receptor comes from a man between 18 and 29 years old with active or convalescent COVID-19. Sequenced: peripheral blood. Here the CDR3 DNA reads TGTGCCAGCAGCCAAGATGGGGTTAGCGGGAGGGCCGGCGAGACCCAGTACTTC. Its protein is CASSQDGVSGRAGETQYF.